This passage covers 32 T cell receptor beta chains from one sample sequenced in a study of T cell responses to AZD1222 COVID-19 vaccine. The assay was immunoSEQ multiplex PCR, and TCRdb's table has in-frame clones only and misses some. The sample contains 100,000 or so clones, about 89% of which appear only once. The sample in question was peripheral blood, obtained 28 days after the second AZD1222 dose. These receptors were collected from an adult who received the AZD1222 COVID-19 vaccine.

This sequence joins TRBV18 and TRBJ2-7, with D tentatively TRBD2 (6 bases). The CDR3 is 13 amino acids. V gave up 1 base and J gave up 3 bases, with 7 bases separating them. CDR1 and CDR2 from the germline V gene are KGHSH and LQKENI. The CDR3 is CASSPRRGYEQYF. CDR3 nucleotide sequence: TGTGCCAGCTCACCACGGCGGGGCTACGAGCAGTACTTC.

V and J are TRBV19 and TRBJ2-1; no clear D gene. This CDR3 comprises 14 residues. V was clipped by 4 bases and J by 2 bases, with 9 bases between them. CDR1 is LNHDA, CDR2 SQIVND, per germline (reference sequence). CDR3 sequence: CASSTTVTYNEQFF. The CDR3 nucleotides are TGTGCCAGTAGTACTACAGTTACCTACAATGAGCAGTTCTTC.

The rearrangement joins TRBV2 to TRBJ2-2; TRBD1 is a possible D gene (6 bases). There are 14 residues in the CDR3. V was shortened by 9 bases and J by 0 bases, with 11 bases between the two germline ends. The germline V gene has CDR1 SNHLY and CDR2 FYNNEI. The CDR3 DNA is TGTGCCAGAACCGGGACATCGAACACCGGGGAGCTGTTTTTT. Protein: CARTGTSNTGELFF.

The rearrangement joins TRBV20-1 to TRBJ2-2; the D is unclear. CDR1 and CDR2 (germline): DFQATT, SNEGSKA (reference sequence). Between the trimmed V and J ends, which lost 3 bases and 1 base, there was a span of 9 bases. The CDR3 totals 14 residues. In DNA form, the CDR3 reads TGCAGTGCTAGTTTCGCGGAGAACACCGGGGAGCTGTTTTTT. Protein: CSASFAENTGELFF.

The chain uses TRBV3-1 (or the pseudogene TRBV3-2) and TRBJ1-4, with D possibly matching TRBD1 (5 bases). CDR1 is LGHDT and CDR2 is YNNKEL in the germline V gene (reference sequence). Trimming removed 8 bases from V and 5 bases from J, with 18 bases in between. The CDR3 contains 15 residues. The CDR3 reads CASRKEGRANEKLFF. The CDR3 DNA reads TGTGCCAGCCGCAAAGAGGGCAGGGCGAATGAAAAACTGTTTTTT.

This chain links TRBV5-4 with TRBJ1-3; TRBD1 might be the D (6 bases). In germline, CDR1 is SGHNT, CDR2 YYREEE (reference sequence). The length of the CDR3 is 17 residues. V lost 4 bases and J lost 1, with 18 bases in between. In DNA, the CDR3 is TGTGCCAGCAGCAAAAAACAGGGAGCAGTTTCTGGAAACACCATATATTTT. Translation gives CASSKKQGAVSGNTIYF.

The chain recombines TRBV6-2 or TRBV6-3 with TRBJ2-6, with a tentative D call TRBD2 (5 bases). The CDR3 sequence is 16 residues long. Germline CDR1 and CDR2: MNHEY and SVGEGT. The V end was cut by 0 bases, the J end by 0 bases, with 6 bases between. CDR3: CASSYSGLSGANVLTF. DNA for the CDR3: TGTGCCAGCAGTTACTCTGGACTCTCTGGGGCCAACGTCCTGACTTTC.

The V and J genes are TRBV19 and TRBJ2-2, with D tentatively TRBD2 (6 bases). The V end lost 5 bases, the J end lost 6 bases, and 16 bases lay between the germline ends. The CDR3 sequence is 15 residues long. Germline V lookup: CDR1 LNHDA, CDR2 SQIVND (reference sequence). CDR3 in amino acids: CASSPKGGIPGELFF. CDR3 bases: TGTGCCAGTAGTCCCAAAGGAGGGATCCCCGGGGAGCTGTTTTTT.

The chain has TRBV19 and TRBJ2-7; 13 nucleotides line up with TRBD2. CDR1 and CDR2 (germline): LNHDA, SQIVND (reference sequence). The CDR3 loop spans 16 amino acids. The V gene end was trimmed by 0 bases and the J gene end by 3 bases; junction bases not matched to a gene: 2. CDR3 residues: CASSIDWTSGGYEQYF. In nucleotides, the CDR3 is TGTGCCAGTAGTATAGACTGGACTAGCGGGGGCTACGAGCAGTACTTC. Based on the CDR3 plus reference TRBV19 and TRBJ2-7, the full variable domain is DGGITQSPKYLFRKEGQNVTLSCEQNLNHDAMYWYRQDPGQGLRLIYYSQIVNDFQKGDIAEGYSVSREKKESFPLTVTSAQKNPTAFYLCASSIDWTSGGYEQYFGPGTRLTVT.

This chain uses TRBV7-3 with TRBJ2-1, with 9 nucleotides matching TRBD2. The junction had 2 bases not matched to a gene; V was cut back by 5 bases and J by 9 bases. CDR1 SGHTA and CDR2 FQGTGA come from the germline V gene. This CDR3 contains 12 residues. CDR3 DNA: TGTGCCAGCAGCCCGCGGGAGGGTGAGCAGTTCTTC. Its translation: CASSPREGEQFF.

The chain joins TRBV19 to TRBJ1-2; D not certain. Looked up from germline, CDR1 is LNHDA and CDR2 is SQIVND (reference sequence). The V gene lost 4 bases and the J gene lost 6 bases, with 12 bases spanning the gap. The CDR3 runs to 13 residues. DNA for the CDR3: TGTGCCAGTAGTAGGAGGACGACTGATGGCTACACCTTC. Translating it yields CASSRRTTDGYTF.

The rearrangement uses TRBV29-1 and TRBJ1-2; no clear D gene. The germline V gene encodes CDR1 SQVTM and CDR2 ANQGSEA. There are 8 residues in the CDR3. The V end was cut by 5 bases, the J end by 8 bases, with 3 bases between. CDR3 in DNA: TGCAGCGTTTACGGCTACACCTTC. It encodes CSVYGYTF.

The chain combines TRBV6-5 with TRBJ1-5; D unclear. V was cut by 8 bases and J by 1 base, with 12 bases left in between. Germline CDR1 reads MNHEY; CDR2 reads SVGAGI. The CDR3 sequence is 14 residues long. CDR3 bases: TGTGCCAGCTTCGGGTACTCGAGCAATCAGCCCCAGCATTTT. Encoded protein: CASFGYSSNQPQHF.

The chain recombines TRBV9 with TRBJ2-2, with TRBD2 identical over 9 bases. This CDR3 contains 16 residues. In germline, CDR1 is SGDLS, CDR2 YYNGEE. J was trimmed by 2 bases and V by 0 bases; bases with no gene match: 2. Here the CDR3 reads CASSVVAGANTGELFF. The CDR3 DNA reads as TGTGCCAGCAGCGTAGTAGCGGGAGCAAACACCGGGGAGCTGTTTTTT.

This CDR3 reads CASSQGGTGTGASYEQYF. The CDR3 nucleotides read TGCGCCAGCAGCCAAGGGGGGACCGGGACAGGGGCATCCTACGAGCAGTACTTC. The chain couples TRBV4-1 to TRBJ2-7; 10 bases match TRBD1. CDR1 is MGHRA, CDR2 YSYEKL, per germline. This CDR3 contains 18 residues. The ends lost 1 base at V and 1 base at J; junction bases unmatched: 10.

A few counts support this clone. V and J are TRBV18 and TRBJ2-7; 7 bases fit TRBD2. Germline V CDR1 and CDR2: KGHSH, LQKENI. CDR3 length: 13 residues. The V and J ends lost 3 bases and 7 bases, in that order; junction bases with no gene match: 6. As DNA, the CDR3 is TGTGCCAGCTCACCGGTGGGAGGGCCAGAGCAGTACTTC. Protein product: CASSPVGGPEQYF.

The rearrangement uses TRBV5-1 and TRBJ2-7; D is undetermined. CDR1 and CDR2 from the germline V gene are SGHRS and YFSETQ. The CDR3 has 17 residues. The ends were cut back, 4 bases at V and 3 bases at J, with 23 bases in the middle. CDR3 sequence: CASSRSPTPLPGYEQYF. CDR3 nucleotides: TGCGCCAGCAGCCGATCTCCCACCCCGCTTCCGGGCTACGAGCAGTACTTC.

The rearrangement links TRBV7-6 to TRBJ2-1; 10 nucleotides agree with TRBD1. Losses at the gene ends were 5 bases for V and 3 bases for J; bases not matched to a gene: 4. Germline V gene sequence: CDR1 SGHVS, CDR2 FNYEAQ. The CDR3 runs to 15 residues. CDR3 in DNA: TGTGCCAGCAGCGGGAGGACAGGGGGCTACAATGAGCAGTTCTTC. It is translated as CASSGRTGGYNEQFF.

The chain has TRBV7-9 and TRBJ2-1, with 7 positions matching TRBD2. The CDR3 has 17 residues. Unmatched junction bases numbered 10, after V lost 3 bases and J lost 2 bases. Per germline, CDR1 SEHNR and CDR2 FQNEAQ (reference sequence). CDR3 region: CASSLPPRLATYNEQFF. The CDR3 nucleotides read TGTGCCAGCAGCTTGCCACCAAGACTAGCTACCTACAATGAGCAGTTCTTC.

The chain recombines TRBV12-3 or TRBV12-4 with TRBJ1-2; D unresolved. V gave up 5 bases and J gave up 2 bases, with 6 bases separating them. This CDR3 spans 12 amino acids. In DNA, the CDR3 is TGTGCCAGCAGTCCCGCCAACTATGGCTACACCTTC. This translates into CASSPANYGYTF.

V gene TRBV10-2 combines with J gene TRBJ2-7; D might be TRBD2 (5 bases). Germline CDR1 is WSHSY and CDR2 is SAAADI. This CDR3 spans 14 amino acids. Between the trimmed V and J ends, which lost 7 bases and 2 bases, there was a span of 15 bases. The CDR3: CASNGGFSPYEQYF. CDR3 DNA sequence: TGCGCCAGCAACGGCGGGTTCTCACCCTACGAGCAGTACTTC.

The chain joins TRBV10-2 to TRBJ2-3; the match to TRBD1 covers 7 bases. V trimming: 8 bases; J trimming: 3 bases; junction bases outside the gene matches: 11. Germline CDR1 and CDR2: WSHSY and SAAADI. CDR3 size: 15 residues. In DNA, the CDR3 is TGCGCCAGCTCAGGCCGACAGGGCACGACAGATACGCAGTATTTT. It codes for CASSGRQGTTDTQYF.

The J gene is TRBJ1-1, the V gene TRBV30, with D hard to call. V lost 5 bases to trimming and J lost 7 bases, with 11 bases between them. CDR1 GTSNPN and CDR2 SVGIG come from the germline V gene (reference sequence). This CDR3 is 11 amino acids long. In DNA form, the CDR3 reads TGTGCCTGGTTGGATTGGGGTGAAGCTTTCTTT. This codes for CAWLDWGEAFF.

This clone is labeled as medium-sized. The V and J genes are TRBV2 and TRBJ1-2; TRBD1 might be the D (5 bases). This CDR3 has 14 amino acids. Germline V gene sequence: CDR1 SNHLY, CDR2 FYNNEI. V was pared by 1 base and J by 5 bases, with 11 bases between. CDR3: CASSEDRMKYGYTF. In DNA form, the CDR3 reads TGTGCCAGCAGTGAAGACAGGATGAAGTATGGCTACACCTTC.

The gene calls are TRBV5-4 and TRBJ2-3; 12 nucleotides align to TRBD2. V lost 0 bases and J lost 3; bases outside the gene matches: 2. This CDR3 region has 16 residues. In germline, CDR1 is SGHNT, CDR2 YYREEE (reference sequence). CDR3 protein: CASSLGLAGVTDTQYF. In nucleotides, the CDR3 is TGTGCCAGCAGCTTGGGACTAGCGGGAGTAACAGATACGCAGTATTTT. The whole variable domain, remainder taken from reference TRBV5-4 and TRBJ2-3, is ETGVTQSPTHLIKTRGQQVTLRCSSQSGHNTVSWYQQALGQGPQFIFQYYREEENGRGNFPPRFSGLQFPNYSSELNVNALELDDSALYLCASSLGLAGVTDTQYFGPGTRLTVL.

CDR3 in amino acids: CASSFGQGAGYTF. In DNA, the CDR3 is TGTGCCAGCAGTTTCGGACAGGGGGCAGGCTACACCTTC. The rearrangement links TRBV27 to TRBJ1-2; 11 bases are shared with TRBD1. Trimming cost V 3 bases and J 8 bases; bases outside gene matches: 2. The germline CDR1 and CDR2 sequences are MNHEY and SMNVEV (reference sequence). The CDR3 loop spans 13 amino acids.

This clone was seen once. The V and J genes are TRBV19 and TRBJ1-1; 7 nucleotides match TRBD1. The J segment lost 2 bases and the V segment lost 4 bases, leaving 7 bases of the junction unmatched. Germline CDR1 is LNHDA and CDR2 is SQIVND (reference sequence). The CDR3 extends over 15 amino acids. The CDR3 DNA follows: TGTGCCAGTAGTACCCCTGGGACAGTTAACACTGAAGCTTTCTTT. Translation gives CASSTPGTVNTEAFF.

This chain uses TRBV3-1 (or the pseudogene TRBV3-2) with TRBJ1-2; TRBD1 might be the D (5 bases). Germline V CDR1 and CDR2: LGHDT, YNNKEL (reference sequence). The V gene lost 0 bases and the J gene lost 3 bases, with 8 bases spanning the gap. The CDR3 has 14 residues. This CDR3 reads CASSQDTGYYGYTF. The CDR3 DNA follows: TGTGCCAGCAGCCAAGACACAGGATACTATGGCTACACCTTC.

This clone showed up just once. The chain employs TRBV2 and TRBJ2-1; a possible D gene is TRBD1 (5 bases). The V gene lost 7 bases and the J gene lost 9 bases, with 16 bases spanning the gap. This CDR3 region has 13 residues. The germline CDR1 and CDR2 sequences are SNHLY and FYNNEI. For the CDR3, the DNA is TGTGCCAGCACCGAAGACAGTACAGTTGAGCAGTTCTTC. It codes for CASTEDSTVEQFF.

The sample holds a few counts of this clone. CDR3 sequence (DNA): TGTGCCAGCAGCGGTCCGGGACAGCAAGAGACCCAGTACTTC. It codes for CASSGPGQQETQYF. This chain connects TRBV5-6 to TRBJ2-5; TRBD1 matches at 7 bases. Losses at the gene ends were 4 bases for V and 2 bases for J; bases not matched to a gene: 5. This CDR3 is 14 amino acids long. Germline V gene lookup returns CDR1 SGHDT and CDR2 YYEEEE.

This chain links TRBV5-4 with TRBJ2-3; 10 bases line up with TRBD1. Unmatched junction bases numbered 4, after V lost 6 bases and J lost 3 bases. CDR3 length equals 14 residues. Germline V gives CDR1 SGHNT, CDR2 YYREEE (reference sequence). DNA for the CDR3: TGTGCCAGCATCCCGGGACAGGGGACAGATACGCAGTATTTT. This gives the protein CASIPGQGTDTQYF. The full variable domain, with the rest looked up from reference TRBV5-4 and TRBJ2-3, is ETGVTQSPTHLIKTRGQQVTLRCSSQSGHNTVSWYQQALGQGPQFIFQYYREEENGRGNFPPRFSGLQFPNYSSELNVNALELDDSALYLCASIPGQGTDTQYFGPGTRLTVL.

This clone was picked up a small number of times. The V and J genes are TRBV6-5 and TRBJ2-3, with 7 bases that match TRBD1. The CDR3 totals 15 residues. V lost 2 bases to trimming and J lost 1 base; unmatched junction nucleotides: 3. Germline CDR1 reads MNHEY; CDR2 reads SVGAGI. CDR3 sequence reads: CASSYRGQGTDTQYF. In DNA, the CDR3 is TGTGCCAGCAGTTACAGAGGACAGGGCACAGATACGCAGTATTTT.